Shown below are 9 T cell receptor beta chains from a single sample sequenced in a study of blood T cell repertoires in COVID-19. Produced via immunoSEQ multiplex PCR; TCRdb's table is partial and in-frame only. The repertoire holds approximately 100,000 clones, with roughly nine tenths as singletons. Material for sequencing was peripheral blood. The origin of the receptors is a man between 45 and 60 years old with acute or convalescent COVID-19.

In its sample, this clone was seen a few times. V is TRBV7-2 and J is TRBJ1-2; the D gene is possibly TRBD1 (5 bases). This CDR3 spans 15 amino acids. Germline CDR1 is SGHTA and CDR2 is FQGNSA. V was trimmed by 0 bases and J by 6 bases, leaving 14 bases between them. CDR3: CASSLAPSRVHGYTF. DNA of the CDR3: TGTGCCAGCAGCTTAGCGCCGTCCAGGGTTCATGGCTACACCTTC. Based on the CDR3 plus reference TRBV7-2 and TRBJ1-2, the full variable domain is GAGVSQSPSNKVTEKGKDVELRCDPISGHTALYWYRQSLGQGLEFLIYFQGNSAPDKSGLPSDRFSAERTGGSVSTLTIQRTQQEDSAVYLCASSLAPSRVHGYTFGSGTRLTVV.

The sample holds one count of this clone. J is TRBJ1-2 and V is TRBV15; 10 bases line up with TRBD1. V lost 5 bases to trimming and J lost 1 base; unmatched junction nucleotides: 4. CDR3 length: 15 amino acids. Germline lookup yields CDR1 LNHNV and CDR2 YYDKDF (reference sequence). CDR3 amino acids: CATSDRDRGNYGYTF. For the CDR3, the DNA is TGTGCCACCAGCGACCGGGACAGGGGTAACTATGGCTACACCTTC.

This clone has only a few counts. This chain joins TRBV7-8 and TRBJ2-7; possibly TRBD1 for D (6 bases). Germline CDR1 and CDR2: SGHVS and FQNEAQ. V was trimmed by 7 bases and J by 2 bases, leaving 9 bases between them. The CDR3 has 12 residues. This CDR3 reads CASTRDTYEQYF. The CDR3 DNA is TGTGCCAGCACCAGGGACACCTACGAGCAGTACTTC. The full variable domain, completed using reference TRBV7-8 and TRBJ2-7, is GAGVSQSPRYKVAKRGQDVALRCDPISGHVSLFWYQQALGQGPEFLTYFQNEAQLDKSGLPSDRFFAERPEGSVSTLKIQRTQQEDSAVYLCASTRDTYEQYFGPGTRLTVT.

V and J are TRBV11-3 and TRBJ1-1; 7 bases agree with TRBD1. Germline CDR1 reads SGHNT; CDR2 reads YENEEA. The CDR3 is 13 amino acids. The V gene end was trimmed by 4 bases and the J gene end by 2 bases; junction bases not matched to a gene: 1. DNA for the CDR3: TGTGCCAGCAGCTCAGGGGGTAACACTGAAGCTTTCTTT. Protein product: CASSSGGNTEAFF.

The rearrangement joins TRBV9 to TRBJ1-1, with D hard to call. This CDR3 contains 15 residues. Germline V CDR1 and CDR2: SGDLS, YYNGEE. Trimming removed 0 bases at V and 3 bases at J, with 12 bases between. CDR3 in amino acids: CASSVGSGRDTEAFF. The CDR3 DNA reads TGTGCCAGCAGCGTAGGGAGCGGGAGGGACACTGAAGCTTTCTTT.

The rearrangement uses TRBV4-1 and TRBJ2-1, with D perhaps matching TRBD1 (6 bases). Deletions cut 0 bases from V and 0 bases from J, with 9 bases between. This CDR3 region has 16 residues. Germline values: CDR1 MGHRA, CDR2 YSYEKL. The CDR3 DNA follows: TGCGCCAGCAGCCAAGAACAGGACAGCTCCTACAATGAGCAGTTCTTC. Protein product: CASSQEQDSSYNEQFF.

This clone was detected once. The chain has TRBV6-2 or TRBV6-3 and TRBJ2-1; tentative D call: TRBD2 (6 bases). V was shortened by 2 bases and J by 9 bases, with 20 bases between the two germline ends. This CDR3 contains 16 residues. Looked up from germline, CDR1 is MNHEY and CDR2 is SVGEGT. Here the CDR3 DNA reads TGTGCCAGCAGTTACCCAAAGGGACTCAGGGCGGGTGAGCAGTTCTTC. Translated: CASSYPKGLRAGEQFF.

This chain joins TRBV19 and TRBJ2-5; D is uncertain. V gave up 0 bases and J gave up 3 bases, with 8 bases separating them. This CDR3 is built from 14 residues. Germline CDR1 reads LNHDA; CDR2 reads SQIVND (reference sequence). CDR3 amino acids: CASSIDPAEETQYF. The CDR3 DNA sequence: TGTGCCAGTAGTATAGATCCGGCGGAAGAGACCCAGTACTTC.

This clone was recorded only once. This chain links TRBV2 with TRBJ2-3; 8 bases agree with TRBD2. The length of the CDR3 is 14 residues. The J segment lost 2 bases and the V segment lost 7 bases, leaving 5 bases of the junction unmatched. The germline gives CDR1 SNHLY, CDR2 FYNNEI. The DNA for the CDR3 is TGTGCCAGCATCTCGGGGGGGACCACAGATACGCAGTATTTT. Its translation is CASISGGTTDTQYF.